The T cell receptor (beta chain) described here comes from a study of beta chain features in type 1 diabetes. The study reverse transcribed the entire isolated RNA, so it sequenced expressed TCRB transcripts. Samples of naive, central memory and regulatory T cells yielded a mean of about 3.4 million reads. Assay used: immunoSEQ multiplex PCR; TCRdb lists only in-frame clones, some missing. The sample gives under 950,000 clones, 15% to 20% of which show up once; about 0.025% is in the top ten. There are a few counts of this clone. Material for sequencing was naive CD4+ T cells from blood. This TCR was recovered from a woman younger than 30 in good health.

CDR3 protein: CASSSPKGGTTNEKLFF. CDR3 nucleotides: TGTGCCAGCAGCTCACCAAAGGGGGGTACAACTAATGAAAAACTGTTTTTT. The chain uses TRBV7-2 and TRBJ1-4; D perhaps matches TRBD1 (6 bases). Trimming took off 4 bases at V and 0 bases at J, with 15 bases between the two ends. CDR1 SGHTA and CDR2 FQGNSA come from the germline V gene. This CDR3 spans 17 amino acids.